This T cell receptor (beta chain) was retrieved from a study of radiotherapy plus CTLA-4 blockade in lung cancer. Sequenced by immunoSEQ multiplex PCR; TCRdb stores in-frame clones only, minus some. The sample includes about 97,000 clones, 65% to 80% of them seen just once. The study's findings and limits: Blood-borne expansion of tumor-derived TCR clones followed radiotherapy plus ipilimumab.

Unmatched junction bases numbered 3, after V lost 4 bases and J lost 3 bases. The germline V gene has CDR1 SGHRS and CDR2 YFSETQ. The length of the CDR3 is 13 residues. Comment on this clone: What it binds is not known. At the DNA level, this CDR3 is encoded by other sequences in the same sample as well.

Patients with chemo-refractory metastatic non-small-cell lung cancer received focal radiation plus CTLA-4 blockade with ipilimumab. The sample was peripheral blood, taken from a patient treated with radiotherapy plus ipilimumab. The clonotype originates from a human donor with non-small cell lung cancer who had a partial response to radiotherapy plus ipilimumab. Some clones in this sample may be carry-over from other donors' samples. The chain couples TRBV5-1 to TRBJ2-7, with 8 bases identical to TRBD1. CDR3 loop: CASSLDRDYEQYF. DNA of the CDR3: TGCGCCAGCAGCCTGGACAGGGACTACGAGCAGTACTTC. The full variable domain, in which reference TRBV5-1 and TRBJ2-7 provide the parts outside the CDR3, is KAGVTQTPRYLIKTRGQQVTLSCSPISGHRSVSWYQQTPGQGLQFLFEYFSETQRNKGNFPGRFSGRQFSNSRSEMNVSTLELGDSALYLCASSLDRDYEQYFGPGTRLTVT.